The clone carrying this TCR beta chain was seen only a few times. Amplified TCR beta CDR3 regions came from RNA transcripts. HTBI primers were employed in a first-round RT-PCR of the TCR CDR3. TCRdb processed the multiplex PCR reads anew with MiXCR; each CDR3 protein has one entry. Of fewer than 850,000 distinct CDR3 sequences in the sample, around 16% were seen once. The source of the sample is a study of T cells in Graves' hyperthyroidism and ophthalmopathy. Trimming pared 2 bases from V and 8 bases from J, leaving 10 bases between. Germline V lookup: CDR1 SGDLS, CDR2 YYNGEE. This CDR3 is 13 amino acids long.

The TCR originated in a man in his fifties or sixties with Graves' hyperthyroidism. Sequenced sample: blood. V usage is TRBV9 and J usage is TRBJ2-2; tentatively, D is TRBD1 (5 bases). CDR3 protein: CASSVRVEGELFF. The CDR3 nucleotides are TGTGCCAGCAGCGTCAGGGTTGAAGGGGAGCTGTTTTTT.